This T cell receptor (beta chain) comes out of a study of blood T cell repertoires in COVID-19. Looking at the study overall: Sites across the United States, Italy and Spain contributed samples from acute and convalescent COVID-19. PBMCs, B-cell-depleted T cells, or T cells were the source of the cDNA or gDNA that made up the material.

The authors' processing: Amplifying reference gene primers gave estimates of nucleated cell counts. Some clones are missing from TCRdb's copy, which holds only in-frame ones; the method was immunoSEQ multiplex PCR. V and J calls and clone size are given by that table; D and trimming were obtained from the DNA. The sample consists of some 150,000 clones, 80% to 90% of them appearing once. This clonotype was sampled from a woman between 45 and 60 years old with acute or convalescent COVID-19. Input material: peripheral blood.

The DNA of the CDR3 is TGCGCCAGCAGCCCCCGGAGGGGACAGGGGAACACCGGGGAGCTGTTTTTT. Its translation is CASSPRRGQGNTGELFF. V is TRBV5-1 and J is TRBJ2-2; 9 bases are a match to TRBD1. This CDR3 has 17 residues. V shed 4 bases, J shed 1 base, and the junction held 8 bases outside the gene matches. CDR1 SGHRS and CDR2 YFSETQ come from the germline V gene. The full variable domain, with the rest looked up from reference TRBV5-1 and TRBJ2-2, is KAGVTQTPRYLIKTRGQQVTLSCSPISGHRSVSWYQQTPGQGLQFLFEYFSETQRNKGNFPGRFSGRQFSNSRSEMNVSTLELGDSALYLCASSPRRGQGNTGELFFGEGSRLTVL.